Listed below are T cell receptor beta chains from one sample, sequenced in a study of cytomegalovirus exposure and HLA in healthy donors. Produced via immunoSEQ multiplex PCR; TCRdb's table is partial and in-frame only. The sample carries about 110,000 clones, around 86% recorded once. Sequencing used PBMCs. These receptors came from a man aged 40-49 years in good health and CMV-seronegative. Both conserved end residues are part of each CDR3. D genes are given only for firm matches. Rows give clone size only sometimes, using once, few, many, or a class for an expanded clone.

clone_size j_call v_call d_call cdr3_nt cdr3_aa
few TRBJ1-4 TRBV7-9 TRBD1 TGTGCCAGTTCGGACAGGGAGTATGAAAAACTGTTTTTT CASSDREYEKLFF
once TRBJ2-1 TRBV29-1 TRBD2 TGCAGCGTTGAGCTAGCGGGGGGGGGTACTCAGTTCTTC CSVELAGGGTQFF
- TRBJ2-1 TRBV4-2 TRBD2 TGTGCCAGCAGCCAAGGTCAGCGGGGCGTCAATGAGCAGTTCTTC CASSQGQRGVNEQFF
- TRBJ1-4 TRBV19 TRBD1 TGTGCCAGTAGTGCGACAGGGACTGAAAAACTGTTTTTT CASSATGTEKLFF
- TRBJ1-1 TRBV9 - TGTGCCAGCAGCGCCTATTTGAACACTGAAGCTTTCTTT CASSAYLNTEAFF
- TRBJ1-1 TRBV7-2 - TGTGCCAGCAGCTTGCGGGGGGCCACTGAAGCTTTCTTT CASSLRGATEAFF
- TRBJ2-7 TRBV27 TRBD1 TGTGCCAGCAGCACAAAGGGACAGGATTACGAGCAGTACTTC CASSTKGQDYEQYF
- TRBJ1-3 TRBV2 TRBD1 TGTGCCAGCAGACCGGACAGGGCTGGAAACACCATATATTTT CASRPDRAGNTIYF
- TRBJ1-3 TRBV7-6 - TGTGCCAGCAGCTTAGGTACAGTCTCTGGAAACACCATATATTTT CASSLGTVSGNTIYF
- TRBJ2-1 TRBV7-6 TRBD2 TGTGCCAGCAGCTTTAGTCTAGCGGGGGTGTCCTACAATGAGCAGTTCTTC CASSFSLAGVSYNEQFF
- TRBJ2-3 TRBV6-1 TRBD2 TGTAGTAGTCGGGCGGGGGGAGTCACAGATACGCAGTATTTT CSSRAGGVTDTQYF
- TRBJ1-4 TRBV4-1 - TGCGCCAGCAGCCAAGCCCCGGGAGAAAAACTGTTTTTT CASSQAPGEKLFF
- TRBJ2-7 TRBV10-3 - TGTGCCATCAGTGAGACATCCTACGAGCAGTACTTC CAISETSYEQYF
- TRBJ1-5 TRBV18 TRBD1 TGTGCCAGCCGACCCACAGGGGGCAATCAGCCCCAGCATTTT CASRPTGGNQPQHF
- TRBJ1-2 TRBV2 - TGTGCCAGCAGTTTAGAACAGGGCTCTAACTATGGCTACACCTTC CASSLEQGSNYGYTF
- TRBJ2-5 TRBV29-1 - TGCAGCGTTGGACACTTTGGAGAGACCCAGTACTTC CSVGHFGETQYF
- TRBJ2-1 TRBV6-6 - TGTGCCAGCAGTTACTCGGGGCAGGAATACAATGAGCAGTTCTTC CASSYSGQEYNEQFF
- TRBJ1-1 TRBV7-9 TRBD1 TGTGCCAGCAGCTCGACAGGGTGGGACACTGAAGCTTTCTTT CASSSTGWDTEAFF
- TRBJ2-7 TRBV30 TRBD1 TGTGACGCGGGACAGGGGAACTACGAGCAGTACTTC CDAGQGNYEQYF
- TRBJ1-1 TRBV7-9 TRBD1 TGTGCCAGCAGGCCTCAGGGGGGCACTGAAGCTTTCTTT CASRPQGGTEAFF
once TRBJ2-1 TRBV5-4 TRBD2 TGTGCCAGCAGCTTGGCGACTAGCGGAAGCTCCTACAATGAGCAGTTCTTC CASSLATSGSSYNEQFF
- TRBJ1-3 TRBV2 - TGTGCCAGCAGTGATACACAGGGTACTGGAAACACCATATATTTT CASSDTQGTGNTIYF
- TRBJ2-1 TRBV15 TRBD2 TGTGCCACCAGCAGAGGGCGGCTAGCGGGATCGAACAATGAGCAGTTCTTC CATSRGRLAGSNNEQFF